Listed here is a single T cell receptor beta chain. This clone was seen once. Its antigen specificity is not known. No qualities accompany the bases; no much larger clone lies one base away. In total, about 650 healthy bone marrow donors made up the cohort. All cohort members were sampled while nominally healthy, although unrecorded immune exposures were likely present. The donor tested CMV seropositive and was one of the 289 seropositive cohort members. A peripheral blood sample was collected from each donor, and TCR beta sequencing was performed on peripheral blood mononuclear cells. The Qiagen DNeasy Blood Extraction Kit was used to extract genomic DNA from the blood cell samples. The entry originates in a study of cytomegalovirus exposure and HLA in healthy donors (dated by TCRdb to the late 2010s). At the level of the whole study: In an earlier analysis of approximately 640 of the donors, about 270 Gb of sequence data and 120 million or so unique TCR beta sequences from roughly 200 million T cells were reported. Approximately 300 gigabases of sequencing data and 91 million or so unique TCR sequences made up an early release that covered some 640 HLA-typed donors. Of the 300 to 400 genotyped donors, about 84% fell in the genetic ancestry cluster associated with self-reported Caucasian donors. The aim of the study was to test whether cataloging public T cell receptors could identify signatures of past pathogen exposure. The study profiled the T cell repertoires of more than 500 subjects by immunosequencing and related them to cytomegalovirus serostatus. Along with the approximately 620-subject first cohort, a separate validation cohort of approximately 110 different subjects was used. The study combined high-throughput TCR immunosequencing, statistical association of individual TCRs with disease status, and machine learning to predict cytomegalovirus infection status. A later analysis re-examined previously published TCR beta repertoires from over 500 donors and added high-resolution HLA genotyping to investigate patterns of TCR occurrence. Rather than drawing on any new phenotypic data, the later analysis identified candidate immune exposures from TCR beta sequences and the way those sequences occurred across donors. In an earlier analysis of over 550 of the donors, high-throughput TCR beta sequencing was used to judge whether each TCR beta V gene segment behaved as functional or pseudogenic. Donor age, sex, ethnicity and CMV serostatus were compiled alongside the repertoire data. Genome-wide SNP genotypes for about 60% of the roughly 670 donors were used in a later genetic analysis, which treated that subset as a discovery cohort. Every repertoire in the discovery cohort had been generated on one and the same sequencing platform. HLA typing covered class I and class II loci at four-digit resolution. The number of donors typed differed by locus, with roughly 620-640 for A, B, C, DRB1 and DQB1, more than 500 for DQA1, 606 for DPA1, and under 490 for DPB1. About five DR-DQ haplotypes were handled as single units for association and clustering because linkage in the cohort was strong. Among 398 genotyped donors of the cohort, an average of around 240,000 unique TCR beta nucleotide sequences were sequenced per donor, approximately 20% of them non-productive.

Libraries came from the immunoSEQ multiplex PCR assay. For the multiplex PCR, a mixture combining 60 forward primers for TCR Vbeta segments and 13 reverse primers for TCR Jbeta segments was used. A multiplex PCR assay on genomic DNA amplified the CDR3 region of rearranged TCR beta genes. The Illumina HiSeq System was used to sequence the amplified TCR beta libraries as 87-base-pair reads. The study's own analysis went as follows. Across the 670 or so repertoires, a later analysis counted about 81 million unique TCR beta chains, roughly 11 million of which were shared by at least two donors. To remove PCR and sequencing errors, raw reads were error-corrected and collapsed into unique sequences using a nearest-neighbor algorithm that merged closely related sequences. V, D and J gene segments were assigned by aligning CDR3 sequences to IMGT reference sequences. For a sequence to be retained, a match of at least six nucleotides to both a V gene segment and a J gene segment was required. Rearrangements were called productive when the CDR3 lacked stop codons and stayed in frame with V and J; all others were non-productive. Following IMGT convention, CDR3 was defined as the stretch from the second conserved V-encoded cysteine to the conserved J-encoded phenylalanine. Sequences without an unambiguous match to a single V gene segment were excluded from the earlier analysis of about 600 of the donors. An earlier analysis of roughly 590 of the donors called V segments functional above 56.7% productive rearrangements and segregating when the between-donor standard deviation exceeded 5%. A statistical classification framework was built to diagnose cytomegalovirus status from the catalog of TCR beta chain sequences. In a later analysis, TCR nucleotide sequences were compared against IMGT/GENE-DB human TR gene sequences so that V and J genes could be assigned. A later analysis assigned CDR3 sequences and most-parsimonious VDJ recombination scenarios with the TCRdist pipeline. A later analysis defined each TCR beta chain by its CDR3 amino acid sequence plus V-gene family, and excluded reads lacking a unique V-gene family. A later analysis removed 450 to 600 highly shared, low-generation-probability nucleotide sequences to deal with suspected cross-contamination and a sequencing artifact. A later analysis calculated a clonal expansion index for each public chain from normalized within-repertoire ranks of inferred template counts. In a later analysis, generation probabilities were computed with a VDJ recombination model fitted to out-of-frame rearrangements, and the resulting probabilities were checked against IGoR. In a later analysis, TCR-TCR, TCR-HLA and TCR-CMV co-occurrence was scored with hypergeometric tests, and a repertoire-size bias correction was applied to TCR pairs. A later analysis estimated false discovery rates by permuting HLA or CMV assignments 20 times. In a later analysis, co-occurring TCRs were grouped using DBSCAN, with TCRdist sequence similarity added in when clustering inside HLA-allele-positive subsets. Repertoires with fewer than 30,000 or more than 120,000 public chains, plus five repertoires with anomalous nucleotide sharing, were excluded from co-occurrence clustering. The table comes from immuneACCESS by way of TCRdb, which keeps in-frame sequences with V and J called. Part of the clones is missing from these tables; in studies checked, under half for an unresolved V gene and the rest for unknown reasons. V, J and clone size are taken as reported in that table, and D and trimming were inferred from the DNA itself. The sample table contains over 150,000 clones; only one count was recorded for about four fifths of them. The ten top clones hold 1% of the sample.

Overall results and qualifications from the work: In a later analysis, HLA-associated TCR beta chains were found to be more clonally expanded and to have lower generation probabilities than equally common non-associated chains. The presence/absence analyses assumed that sequencing depth was roughly uniform across donors, and that assumption may not be true. According to a later analysis, parvovirus B19, influenza, CMV and Epstein-Barr virus appeared linked to several top co-occurrence clusters. A later genetic analysis associated a missense DCLRE1C variant with V-gene and J-gene trimming of TCR beta chains, and an independent cohort replicated the association. In a later analysis, most CMV-associated TCR beta chains were found to appear HLA-restricted, with HLA associations seemingly driven largely by CMV exposure. In an earlier analysis of a few hundred of the donors, most TCR beta V segments were observed in productive rearrangements about 87% or about 30% of the time, broadly matching IMGT annotations. A group of highly shared sequence variants was considered likely to be a technical artifact of the sequencing pipeline. In vitro tests confirmed that a few of the cytomegalovirus-associated TCR beta chains recognize cytomegalovirus antigens. Most TCR sequences were observed very rarely across donors, whereas some public TCRs were present in many individuals. The earlier analysis of approximately 540 of the donors excluded some 15 rarely observed V segments, including chromosome 9 orphons, because counts were too low. CMV serostatus was the only immune exposure information available for the cohort. According to the authors, the approach could potentially be generalized to other disease states and immunological phenotypes. Linkage disequilibrium might explain the correlated functional status among segregating V segments, but an unknown experimental factor could not be excluded. The study listed 150 to 200 TCR beta chains as associated with cytomegalovirus. A later analysis associated around 16,000 TCR beta sequences with specific HLA alleles at a false discovery rate of 0.05. Because some donors lacked HLA typing at each locus, the association tests relied only on the typed subset. Only TCR beta chains were sequenced in this cohort, and the absence of alpha or paired-chain data limited detectable features. A further reported finding was that TCR beta sequences accurately predicted the HLA-A and HLA-B alleles for most subjects in the first cohort. When HLA alleles, especially DR and DQ, strongly co-occurred, TCR associations were difficult to assign to individual alleles. In a later analysis, TCR association rates were found to vary across HLA loci, with the most associated TCRs seen for DRB1 alleles and the fewest for HLA-C alleles. The classifier was reported to diagnose cytomegalovirus status with high specificity and sensitivity in both the original and validation cohorts. According to a later genetic analysis, donors in an Asian-associated ancestry cluster had fewer N-insertions in productive TCRs than the approximately 670-donor mean.

The specimen was PBMCs. This TCR was recovered from a woman in her forties or fifties in good health and CMV-seropositive.

CDR3 reads: CASSSSRGWVNEQFF. The nucleotide sequence is TGTGCCAGCAGCTCCTCTCGGGGATGGGTCAATGAGCAGTTCTTC. Rearrangement joined TRBV5-4 to TRBJ2-1; TRBD2 could be the D gene, as 5 bases match. Trimming takes 3 bases from V and 6 bases from J, and the germline ends sit 16 bases apart. From the germline V gene (reference sequence), CDR1 is SGHNT and CDR2 is YYREEE. Reading from cysteine to phenylalanine, the CDR3 counts 15 amino acids. The retained sequence is limited to the CDR3, 45 bases, with the frame set at the first base.